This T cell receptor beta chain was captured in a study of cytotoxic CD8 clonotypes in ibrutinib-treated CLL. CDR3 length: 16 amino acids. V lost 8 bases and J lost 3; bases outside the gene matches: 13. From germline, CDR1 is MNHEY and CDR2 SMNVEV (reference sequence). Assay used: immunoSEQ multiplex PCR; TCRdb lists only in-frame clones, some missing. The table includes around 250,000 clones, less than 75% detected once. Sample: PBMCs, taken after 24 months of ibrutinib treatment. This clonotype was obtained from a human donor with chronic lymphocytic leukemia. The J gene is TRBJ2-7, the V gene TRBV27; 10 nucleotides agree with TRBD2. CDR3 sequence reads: CASSKGVAGGLYEQYF. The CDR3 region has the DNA TGTGCCAGCTCTAAGGGCGTAGCGGGAGGACTCTACGAGCAGTACTTC.